Listed below are T cell receptor beta chains from one sample, sequenced in a study of blood T cells in healthy people across ages. TCRdb processed the 5' RACE reads anew with MiXCR; each CDR3 protein has one entry. The sample carries around 1,600,000 distinct CDR3 sequences, approximately 43% recorded once. Sequencing was carried out using blood. These TCRs come from a woman between 18 and 29 years old in good health. Both conserved end residues are part of each CDR3. Fields, in order: D gene, J gene, V gene, clone size, CDR3 DNA, CDR3 protein. D genes are given only for firm matches. Not all rows give a size; the values are once, few, many and, for expanded clones, a class.

. TRBJ2-3 TRBV6-5 few TGTGCCAGCGGCCCAGGGGGGAAAACAGATACGCAGTATTTT CASGPGGKTDTQYF
. TRBJ2-7 TRBV12-3/TRBV12-4 . TGTGCCAGCAGTTTAAGGCCAGGGAGTAGGGGCGAGCAGTACTTC CASSLRPGSRGEQYF
. TRBJ1-2 TRBV20-1 . TGCAGTGCTAGAACCATGGACTATGGCTACACCTTC CSARTMDYGYTF
. TRBJ1-5 TRBV20-1 . TGCAGTGCTAGAGCCCAGGACACTCATCAGCCCCAGCATTTT CSARAQDTHQPQHF
. TRBJ1-1 TRBV20-1 . TGCAGTGCTATGAGACAGATTATGAACACTGAAGCTTTCTTT CSAMRQIMNTEAFF
. TRBJ1-5 TRBV7-3 . TGTACCAGCAGCTTAACTGGCACCTCCAGCAATCAGCCCCAGCATTTT CTSSLTGTSSNQPQHF
. TRBJ1-2 TRBV5-1 many TGTGCCAGCAGCCGGACAGCTAACTATGGCTACACCTTC CASSRTANYGYTF
. TRBJ2-5 TRBV20-1 . TGCAGTGTCGGGCCCCAGGTGGGCGAGACCCAGTACTTC CSVGPQVGETQYF
. TRBJ1-2 TRBV27 . TGTGCCAGCAGTTTGAGCGCGGGGGACCTATTCTATGGCTACACCTTC CASSLSAGDLFYGYTF
. TRBJ2-7 TRBV4-1 few TGCGCCAGCAGCCACCACGGCGGCGCGTCCTACGAGCAGTACTTC CASSHHGGASYEQYF
. TRBJ2-3 TRBV20-1 . TGCAGTGCTAGAGGCAGTCGGGAAGGGGTTAGCACAGATACGCAGTATTTT CSARGSREGVSTDTQYF
. TRBJ2-7 TRBV13 few TGTGCCAGCTGTATCGGAGGTCGCGCTTCCTACGAGCAGTACTTC CASCIGGRASYEQYF
. TRBJ1-2 TRBV12-3/TRBV12-4 . TGTGCCAGCAGTCAGAGAGCGGTAGAGGGCTACACCTTC CASSQRAVEGYTF
. TRBJ1-2 TRBV2 . TGTGCCAGCAGTGATTTGTGGAACGGCTACACCTTC CASSDLWNGYTF
. TRBJ2-1 TRBV9 . TGTGCCAGCAGCACCGCTCGGAAGGGTTACAATGAGCAGTTCTTC CASSTARKGYNEQFF
. TRBJ1-1 TRBV29-1 few TGCAGCGTTGAAAGGTTACTGGGGACAAATGAAGCTTTCTTT CSVERLLGTNEAFF
. TRBJ2-1 TRBV6-2/TRBV6-3 few TGTGCCAGCAGCCATCCTGGGGGGAGCCACAATGAGCAGTTCTTC CASSHPGGSHNEQFF
. TRBJ2-1 TRBV5-1 few TGCGCCAGCAGCTTGATCCCGGCAGCCGGTGAGCAGTTCTTC CASSLIPAAGEQFF
. TRBJ2-7 TRBV12-3/TRBV12-4 . TGTGCCAGCAGCCATGAGACTAACTCGGACTACGAGCAGTACTTC CASSHETNSDYEQYF
. TRBJ1-3 TRBV4-3 . TGCGCCAGCAGCCAAGGGACCAATACTATCCGGGGAAACGCCATATATTTT CASSQGTNTIRGNAIYF
. TRBJ2-2 TRBV6-2/TRBV6-3 few TGTGCCAGCAGTTACGTCGGGGCGACCACCGGGGAGCTGTTTTTT CASSYVGATTGELFF
. TRBJ1-6 TRBV7-9 few TGTGCCAGCAGCTTAGTAATGGGCTCACCCCTCCACTTT CASSLVMGSPLHF
. TRBJ1-5 TRBV18 . TGTGCCAGCTCCCGGGACACCAATCAGCCCCAGCATTTT CASSRDTNQPQHF
. TRBJ2-1 TRBV20-1 many TGCAGTGCTAGAACGGGGGGCGGGGCTTACAATGAGCAGTTCTTC CSARTGGGAYNEQFF
. TRBJ2-1 TRBV5-1 . TGCGCCAGCAACTTCAGGGGTGACTCCTACAATGAGCAGTTCTTC CASNFRGDSYNEQFF
TRBD1 TRBJ2-7 TRBV28 . TGTGCCAGCGGACTGACAGGGGTGTATGGCGAGCAGTACTTC CASGLTGVYGEQYF
. TRBJ2-1 TRBV20-1 few TGCAGTGCTAGAAGAACTAGCAATGAGCAGTTCTTC CSARRTSNEQFF
. TRBJ1-1 TRBV10-3 . TGTGCCATCAGTGAGTCGGGACAGAACACTGAAGCTTTCTTT CAISESGQNTEAFF
TRBD2 TRBJ2-5 TRBV20-1 . TGCAGTGCTCGGAATGGTAAAGCGGGGGGGAACATTCGGTACTTC CSARNGKAGGNIRYF
TRBD1 TRBJ1-4 TRBV7-2 . TGTGCCAGCAGCGAGGACAGGGGCCCCCGTCGTGGTGAAAAACTGTTTTTT CASSEDRGPRRGEKLFF
. TRBJ2-1 TRBV20-1 . TGCAGTGCTAGAGGCACTTCATATGAGACCTACAATGAGCAGTTCTTC CSARGTSYETYNEQFF
TRBD1 TRBJ1-5 TRBV6-5 . TGTGCCAGCAGTTACACAGGGGTCCAGCCCCAGCATTTT CASSYTGVQPQHF